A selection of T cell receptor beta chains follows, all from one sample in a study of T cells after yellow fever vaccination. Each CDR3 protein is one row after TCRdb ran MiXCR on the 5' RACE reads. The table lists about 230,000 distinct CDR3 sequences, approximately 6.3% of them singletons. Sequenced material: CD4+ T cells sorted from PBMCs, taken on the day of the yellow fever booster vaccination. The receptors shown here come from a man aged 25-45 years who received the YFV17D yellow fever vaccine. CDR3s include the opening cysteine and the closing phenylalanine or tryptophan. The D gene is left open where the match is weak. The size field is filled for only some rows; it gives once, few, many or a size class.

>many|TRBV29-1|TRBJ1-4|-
CSVDLAGKNEKLFF
TGCAGCGTGGATTTGGCAGGGAAAAATGAAAAACTGTTTTTT
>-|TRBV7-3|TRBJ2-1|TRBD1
CASSPRRTGGINEQFF
TGTGCCAGCAGCCCGAGGCGGACAGGGGGAATCAATGAGCAGTTCTTC
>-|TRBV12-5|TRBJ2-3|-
CASGLVGYTQYF
TGTGCTAGTGGTTTGGTAGGGTATACGCAGTATTTT
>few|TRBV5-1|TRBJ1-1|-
CASNAPGLVSTEAFF
TGCGCCAGCAACGCCCCGGGGTTGGTGAGCACTGAAGCTTTCTTT
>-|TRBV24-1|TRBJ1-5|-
CATSDRTANNQPQHF
TGTGCCACCAGTGATCGGACGGCGAACAATCAGCCCCAGCATTTT
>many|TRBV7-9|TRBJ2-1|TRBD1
CASSLWDRVNEQFF
TGTGCCAGCAGCTTATGGGACAGGGTCAATGAGCAGTTCTTC
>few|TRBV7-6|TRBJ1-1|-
CASSLSFGSTEAFF
TGTGCCAGCAGTCTTTCCTTTGGGAGCACTGAAGCTTTCTTT
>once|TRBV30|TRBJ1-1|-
CAWSKGEGEAFF
TGTGCCTGGAGCAAGGGGGAGGGGGAAGCTTTCTTT
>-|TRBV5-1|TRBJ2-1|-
CASSLVPGSDEQFF
TGCGCCAGCAGCTTGGTACCAGGGAGCGATGAGCAGTTCTTC
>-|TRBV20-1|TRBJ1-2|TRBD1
CCARDVRTGRRSGGYTF
TGCTGTGCTAGAGATGTTCGGACAGGAAGAAGGTCGGGTGGCTACACCTTC
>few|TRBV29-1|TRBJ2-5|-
CSASDGFQETQYF
TGCAGCGCTTCGGACGGTTTCCAAGAGACCCAGTACTTC
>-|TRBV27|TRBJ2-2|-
CASRTLKSGARDTGELFF
TGTGCCAGCAGAACCCTAAAGTCGGGGGCGCGGGACACCGGGGAGCTGTTTTTT
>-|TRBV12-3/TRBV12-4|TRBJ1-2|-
CASSLGVTQGNYGYTF
TGTGCCAGCAGTTTAGGAGTTACACAGGGAAACTATGGCTACACCTTC
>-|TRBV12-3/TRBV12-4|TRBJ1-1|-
CASSPTATMNTEAFF
TGTGCCAGCAGTCCGACCGCTACAATGAACACTGAAGCTTTCTTT
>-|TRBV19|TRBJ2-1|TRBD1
CASTSDDRGIGNEQFF
TGTGCCAGTACTAGCGACGACAGGGGTATCGGCAATGAGCAGTTCTTC
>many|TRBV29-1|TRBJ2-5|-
CSVRPGVGETQYF
TGCAGCGTTCGACCAGGGGTGGGAGAGACCCAGTACTTC
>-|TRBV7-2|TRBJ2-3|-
CASSYGYSTDTQYF
TGTGCCAGCAGCTATGGGTATAGCACAGATACGCAGTATTTT
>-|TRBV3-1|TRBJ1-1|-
CASSQGRGVEAFF
TGTGCCAGCAGCCAAGGTCGGGGAGTTGAAGCTTTCTTT
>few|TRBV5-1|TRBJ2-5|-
CASSFGNVEETQYF
TGCGCCAGCAGCTTCGGGAATGTCGAAGAGACCCAGTACTTC
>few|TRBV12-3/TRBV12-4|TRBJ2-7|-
CASSFGEVEQYF
TGTGCCAGCAGTTTTGGGGAGGTGGAGCAGTACTTC
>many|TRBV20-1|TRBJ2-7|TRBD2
CSARDLGLAGGRSYEQYF
TGCAGTGCTAGAGATCTCGGACTAGCGGGAGGCCGTTCCTACGAGCAGTACTTC
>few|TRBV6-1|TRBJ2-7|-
CASSIRGGTGTFSYEQYF
TGTGCCAGCAGTATCCGGGGGGGGACAGGGACGTTTTCCTACGAGCAGTACTTC
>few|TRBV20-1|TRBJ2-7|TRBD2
CSGRGLAETYEQYF
TGCAGTGGTCGGGGACTAGCGGAAACCTACGAGCAGTACTTC
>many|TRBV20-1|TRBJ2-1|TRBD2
CSGAGGLNEQFF
TGCTCGGGTGCGGGAGGGCTAAATGAGCAGTTCTTC